This note documents a single T cell receptor (beta chain) sequence. Its target is unknown. V lost 1 base, J lost 5 bases, and 6 bases stayed unmatched. Germline CDR1 is MNHNS and CDR2 is SASEGT. This CDR3 has 15 residues. This sample stems from a study of T cell responses to AZD1222 COVID-19 vaccine. The assay was immunoSEQ multiplex PCR, and TCRdb's table has in-frame clones only and misses some. The sample yields about 82,000 clones, approximately 85% seen once. Study conclusions and caveats: Of the AZD1222 recipients, only 6 or 7 were seropositive at baseline.

V and J are TRBV6-1 and TRBJ1-2, with 8 bases matching TRBD1. This receptor was obtained from an adult who received the AZD1222 COVID-19 vaccine. The sequencing used peripheral blood, collected 28 days after the second AZD1222 dose. CDR3 coding DNA: TGTGCCAGCAGTGAAGTTGACAGGGGTCGTTATGGCTACACCTTC. Amino acids: CASSEVDRGRYGYTF.